A few counts support the clone carrying this T cell receptor (beta chain). Antigen specificity is unknown. The source of the sample is a study of vaccination and CD4 T cells after COVID-19. Treatment here: approximately 11-day PBMC culture with coronavirus spike peptide pools or control peptides (ViraFEST assay). Under the ViraFEST approach, antigen-specific T cells were expanded with peptide pools and TCRs subsequently sequenced. Sequencing of the DNA from cultured CD4+ T cells was carried out with the Oncomine TCR Beta short-read assay. Extraction of genomic DNA was performed on cultured CD4+ T cells. TCRdb passed the PCR reads through MiXCR, listing each CDR3 protein once. The sample contains 15,000 to 20,000 distinct CDR3 sequences, 25% to 30% of which appear only once. V trimming: 2 bases; J trimming: 1 base; junction bases outside the gene matches: 5. The germline V gene encodes CDR1 LNHNV and CDR2 YYDKDF (reference sequence). The CDR3 is made up of 16 amino acids.

This clonotype originated in a human donor with COVID-19. Sequenced input: cultured CD4+ T cells from blood. The rearrangement links TRBV15 to TRBJ1-5; 7 positions agree with TRBD1. The CDR3 coding sequence is TGTGCCACCAGCAGAATCAGGGGGGTGAGCAATCAGCCCCAGCATTTT. Translating gives CATSRIRGVSNQPQHF.